The present TCR beta chain was sequenced within a study of T cell responses to AZD1222 COVID-19 vaccine. J lost 5 bases, V lost 6 bases, and 6 bases had no gene match. CDR1 and CDR2 (germline): SGHTA, FQGNSA. The CDR3 loop spans 14 amino acids. Sequencing was performed with immunoSEQ multiplex PCR; in TCRdb, only in-frame clones are kept and a portion is missing. Here the sample spans 75,000 to 90,000 clones, roughly 82% being singletons. This TCR was recovered from an adult in good health. The input for sequencing was peripheral blood, taken on day 0 of AZD1222 vaccination. The rearrangement uses TRBV7-2 and TRBJ2-2; TRBD1 aligns across 7 bases. CDR3 bases: TGTGCCAGCAGGTACACAGGGGAGACCGGGGAGCTGTTTTTT. It yields the protein CASRYTGETGELFF.